Listed here are 4 T cell receptor beta chains from one sample, sequenced in a study of T cell responses to AZD1222 COVID-19 vaccine. The protocol was immunoSEQ multiplex PCR, while the TCRdb copy is restricted to in-frame clones and leaves out a portion. Of roughly 110,000 clones in the sample, less than 95% were seen once. Sequencing used peripheral blood, obtained 28 days after the second AZD1222 dose. The receptor source for this set is an adult who received the AZD1222 COVID-19 vaccine.

This chain joins TRBV18 and TRBJ2-3; 8 bases are a match to TRBD2. V lost 2 bases to trimming and J lost 4 bases; unmatched junction nucleotides: 5. CDR1 is KGHSH and CDR2 is LQKENI in the germline V gene. The CDR3 extends over 15 amino acids. The CDR3, as DNA: TGTGCCAGCTCACCATCCAGCGGGGGAGCAGATACGCAGTATTTT. It yields the protein CASSPSSGGADTQYF.

The chain recombines TRBV6-5 with TRBJ1-1, with no clear D. V was pared by 8 bases and J by 0 bases, with 10 bases between. CDR3 size: 13 residues. CDR1 and CDR2 from the germline V gene are MNHEY and SVGAGI. The CDR3 DNA sequence: TGTGCCAGCCACCGGGTTTTGAACACTGAAGCTTTCTTT. Amino acids: CASHRVLNTEAFF.

The CDR3 reads CASRRGQETQYF. Written as DNA, the CDR3 is TGTGCCAGCCGGAGGGGTCAAGAGACCCAGTACTTC. This chain uses TRBV12-3 or TRBV12-4 with TRBJ2-5; possible D gene TRBD2, 6 bases. This CDR3 has 12 residues. Deletions cut 8 bases from V and 2 bases from J, with 9 bases between.

V and J are TRBV12-3 or TRBV12-4 and TRBJ2-2; perhaps TRBD2 as D (7 bases). The V end was cut by 7 bases, the J end by 6 bases, with 12 bases between. The CDR3 has 13 residues. The CDR3 reads CASNEGGPGELFF. CDR3 nucleotides: TGTGCCAGCAACGAGGGGGGGCCCGGGGAGCTGTTTTTT.